This is a list of T cell receptor beta chains from one sample in a study of persistence of HIV-infected CD4 T cells. Profiled with immunoSEQ multiplex PCR; TCRdb holds only in-frame clones, not every one. The sample carries approximately 40,000 clones, roughly 74% recorded once. No antigens are known for them. The sequences come from CD4+ T cells sorted from PBMCs after 18-hour stimulation, collected from a patient who received antiretroviral therapy. The receptors were gathered from an adult man with HIV who was CMV-seropositive. CDR3s include the opening cysteine and the closing phenylalanine or tryptophan. D genes are given only for firm matches. Not every row has a clone size; where given, it reads once, few, many or a size class.

>TRBV6-6|few|TRBJ2-1|TRBD1
CASSETDRVNEQFF
TGTGCCAGCAGTGAGACGGACAGGGTGAATGAGCAGTTCTTC
>TRBV6-2/TRBV6-3|NA|TRBJ1-5|NA
CASSKGQTLHNQPQHF
TGTGCCAGCAGCAAAGGACAGACCCTACATAATCAGCCCCAGCATTTT
>TRBV6-5|NA|TRBJ1-1|NA
CASVTGLNTEAFF
TGTGCCAGCGTAACCGGGCTTAACACTGAAGCTTTCTTT
>TRBV6-5|NA|TRBJ2-7|TRBD2
CASSYWLAGTYEQYF
TGTGCCAGCAGTTATTGGCTAGCGGGGACCTACGAGCAGTACTTC
>TRBV7-8|NA|TRBJ2-4|NA
CASSLFGGLAKNIQYF
TGTGCCAGCAGCTTATTCGGGGGACTAGCCAAAAACATTCAGTACTTC
>TRBV7-2|once|TRBJ1-1|NA
CASSLNRAGTEAFF
TGTGCCAGCAGCTTAAACCGGGCGGGCACTGAAGCTTTCTTT
>TRBV9|NA|TRBJ1-5|NA
CASSLRSDQPQHF
TGTGCCAGCAGCCTAAGAAGCGATCAGCCCCAGCATTTT
>TRBV20-1|NA|TRBJ2-7|NA
CSARTAYEQYF
TGCAGTGCTAGGACGGCCTACGAGCAGTACTTC
>TRBV2|NA|TRBJ2-3|TRBD1
CASSLRTGKRTDTQYF
TGTGCCAGCAGTCTCAGGACAGGGAAGAGGACAGATACGCAGTATTTT
>TRBV25-1|NA|TRBJ1-6|NA
CASSEPKGGANSPLHF
TGTGCCAGCAGTGAACCGAAGGGGGGTGCTAATTCACCCCTCCACTTT
>TRBV5-5|NA|TRBJ1-1|NA
CASSLNPNTEAFF
TGTGCCAGCAGCTTGAACCCGAACACTGAAGCTTTCTTT
>TRBV29-1|few|TRBJ2-7|NA
CSVEDSTVREQYF
TGCAGCGTTGAAGATTCCACCGTCCGGGAGCAGTACTTC
>TRBV7-8|NA|TRBJ2-7|TRBD2
CASRVGLAGAYEQYF
TGTGCCAGCAGGGTCGGACTAGCGGGGGCCTACGAGCAGTACTTC
>TRBV3-1/TRBV3-2|once|TRBJ2-3|TRBD2
CASSPSGRADTQYF
TGTGCCAGCAGCCCTAGCGGGAGGGCAGATACGCAGTATTTT
>TRBV14|NA|TRBJ1-6|TRBD1
CASRSGGSYNSPLHF
TGTGCCAGCAGATCAGGGGGCTCCTATAATTCACCCCTCCACTTT
>TRBV19|NA|TRBJ2-2|TRBD2
CASGWSGGITGELFF
TGTGCCAGTGGGTGGTCGGGGGGGATCACCGGGGAGCTGTTTTTT
>TRBV9|NA|TRBJ1-2|NA
CASSVGGDGYTF
TGTGCCAGCAGCGTAGGAGGAGATGGCTACACCTTC
>TRBV19|NA|TRBJ1-3|NA
CASSTGRSGNTIYF
TGTGCCAGTAGTACAGGACGGTCTGGAAACACCATATATTTT
>TRBV7-8|few|TRBJ1-5|NA
CASSLGRRGYSNQPQHF
TGTGCCAGCAGCTTAGGGAGGAGGGGATATAGCAATCAGCCCCAGCATTTT
>TRBV6-2/TRBV6-3|few|TRBJ2-2|NA
CASSYQTGELFF
TGTGCCAGCAGTTACCAAACCGGGGAGCTGTTTTTT
>TRBV3-1/TRBV3-2|NA|TRBJ1-3|NA
CASSQEDRFSGNTIYF
TGTGCCAGCAGCCAAGAAGACAGGTTCTCTGGAAACACCATATATTTT
>TRBV4-3|NA|TRBJ2-4|TRBD2
CASSQERLGLADLAKNIQYF
TGCGCCAGCAGCCAAGAAAGGCTAGGACTAGCGGATTTAGCCAAAAACATTCAGTACTTC
>TRBV30|NA|TRBJ1-5|NA
CAWSVQGWHQPQHF
TGTGCCTGGAGTGTACAAGGGTGGCATCAGCCCCAGCATTTT
>TRBV19|few|TRBJ2-7|NA
CATKKTEGPYEQYF
TGTGCCACTAAAAAGACGGAGGGGCCCTACGAGCAGTACTTC
>TRBV14|few|TRBJ1-6|NA
CASSQGGSYNSPLHF
TGTGCCAGCAGCCAAGGGGGCTCCTATAATTCACCCCTCCACTTT
>TRBV7-2|NA|TRBJ1-1|TRBD1
CASSPTRDRGTEAFF
TGTGCCAGCAGCCCCACCCGGGACAGGGGAACTGAAGCTTTCTTT
>TRBV29-1|NA|TRBJ1-1|NA
CSVVQAEAFF
TGCAGCGTTGTACAGGCAGAAGCTTTCTTT
>TRBV3-1/TRBV3-2|once|TRBJ2-7|NA
CASSRSYTSNYEQYF
TGTGCCAGCAGCCGCAGCTACACTAGCAACTACGAGCAGTACTTC
>TRBV18|NA|TRBJ2-7|TRBD2
CASSPRLAGSLYEQYF
TGTGCCAGCTCACCCCGACTAGCGGGATCTCTATACGAGCAGTACTTC
>TRBV9|NA|TRBJ1-2|NA
CASSEREAYGYTF
TGTGCCAGCAGCGAACGGGAGGCCTATGGCTACACCTTC
>TRBV12-3/TRBV12-4|NA|TRBJ1-2|NA
CASGGGFDGYTF
TGTGCCAGCGGGGGGGGATTTGATGGCTACACCTTC
>TRBV5-6|NA|TRBJ1-3|TRBD1
CASSLYGTGSSGNTIYF
TGTGCCAGCAGCTTGTACGGGACAGGGAGCTCTGGAAACACCATATATTTT
>TRBV5-1|NA|TRBJ1-2|NA
CASSQDNLNYGYTF
TGCGCCAGCAGCCAGGACAACCTTAACTATGGCTACACCTTC
>TRBV10-3|NA|TRBJ2-1|NA
CAISESKTLADRRNEQFF
TGTGCCATCAGTGAGTCGAAAACACTAGCTGACCGGAGGAATGAGCAGTTCTTC
>TRBV3-1/TRBV3-2|NA|TRBJ1-5|TRBD1
CASSQGQGKPQHF
TGTGCCAGCAGCCAGGGACAGGGAAAGCCCCAGCATTTT
>TRBV5-6|NA|TRBJ2-5|NA
CASSLDWTVGLRETQYF
TGTGCCAGCAGCTTGGACTGGACGGTAGGGTTGCGAGAGACCCAGTACTTC
>TRBV5-1|NA|TRBJ2-3|NA
CASSLGPGTDTQYF
TGCGCCAGCAGCTTAGGTCCGGGAACAGATACGCAGTATTTT
>TRBV2|NA|TRBJ2-3|NA
CASRTEDTQYF
TGTGCCAGCAGGACGGAGGATACGCAGTATTTT
>TRBV14|NA|TRBJ2-3|NA
CASSLTHRDTQYF
TGTGCCAGCAGCCTAACACACCGAGATACGCAGTATTTT
>TRBV30|NA|TRBJ1-1|TRBD1
CAWGQVVNTEAFF
TGTGCCTGGGGACAGGTTGTGAACACTGAAGCTTTCTTT
>TRBV7-2|few|TRBJ2-5|TRBD2
CASSPPAGAQETQYF
TGTGCCAGCAGTCCCCCAGCGGGGGCACAAGAGACCCAGTACTTC
>TRBV6-5|NA|TRBJ2-2|NA
CASSYRLDTGELFF
TGTGCCAGCAGTTACAGGTTGGACACCGGGGAGCTGTTTTTT
>TRBV14|NA|TRBJ2-3|NA
CASSQWETQYF
TGTGCCAGCAGCCAGTGGGAGACGCAGTATTTT
>TRBV30|few|TRBJ1-5|TRBD1
CAWSVAMGTGSNQPQHF
TGTGCCTGGAGTGTCGCCATGGGGACAGGGAGCAATCAGCCCCAGCATTTT
>TRBV19|NA|TRBJ1-1|TRBD1
CASSPRQGILNTEAFF
TGTGCCAGTAGTCCACGACAGGGGATCTTAAACACTGAAGCTTTCTTT
>TRBV3-1/TRBV3-2|NA|TRBJ1-1|NA
CASSRWGPGGPEAFF
TGTGCCAGCAGCCGTTGGGGTCCTGGGGGTCCTGAAGCTTTCTTT
>TRBV7-9|once|TRBJ2-3|NA
CASTLGAGRTDTQYF
TGTGCCAGCACCCTGGGGGCAGGGAGAACAGATACGCAGTATTTT
>TRBV13|NA|TRBJ2-7|TRBD1
CASSLNRRTGSNEQYF
TGTGCCAGCAGCTTAAATCGGAGGACAGGGTCCAACGAGCAGTACTTC
>TRBV28|NA|TRBJ1-2|NA
CASSSSGQSYGYTF
TGTGCCAGCAGTTCCTCCGGACAGTCCTATGGCTACACCTTC
>TRBV5-5|NA|TRBJ1-4|NA
CASSQGWEGAGRKLFF
TGTGCCAGCAGCCAGGGGTGGGAGGGAGCAGGCCGAAAACTGTTTTTT
>TRBV10-3|NA|TRBJ2-2|TRBD1
CAISEQGQATTGELFF
TGTGCCATCAGCGAACAGGGACAGGCGACCACCGGGGAGCTGTTTTTT
>TRBV7-2|NA|TRBJ1-5|NA
CASSSPSSNQPQHF
TGTGCCAGCAGCTCTCCGTCGAGCAATCAGCCCCAGCATTTT